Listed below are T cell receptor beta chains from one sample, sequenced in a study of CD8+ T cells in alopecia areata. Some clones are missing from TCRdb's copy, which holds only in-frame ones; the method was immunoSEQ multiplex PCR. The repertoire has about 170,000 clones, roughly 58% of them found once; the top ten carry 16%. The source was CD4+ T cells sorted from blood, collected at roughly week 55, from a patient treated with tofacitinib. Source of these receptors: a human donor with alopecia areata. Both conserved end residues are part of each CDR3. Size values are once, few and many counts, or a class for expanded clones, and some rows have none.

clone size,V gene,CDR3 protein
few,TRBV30,CAWSFAQGNTIYF
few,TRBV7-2,CASSHPPRNTEAFF
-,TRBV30,CAWSGGGHYEQYF
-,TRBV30,CAWSETGPRAFF
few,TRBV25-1,CASSELGGYETQYF
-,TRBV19,CASSAPRGKQGYGYTF
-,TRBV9,CASSAGLQETQYF
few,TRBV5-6,CASSLVGVKGRETQYF
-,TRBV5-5,CASSSASTNPGELFF
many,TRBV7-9,CASPEGMNTGELFF
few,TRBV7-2,CASSSVKPGTVREQYF
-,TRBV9,CASSVATTYNEQFF
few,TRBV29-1,CSVEEGRGVRGYTF
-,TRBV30,CAWSVRGNYGYTF
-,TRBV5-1,CASRKTSQETQYF
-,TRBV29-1,CSAGSLGRNEQFF
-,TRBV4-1,CASRQGTANNQPQHF
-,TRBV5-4,CASSLETSGAYNEQFF
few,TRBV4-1,CASSQGGQETQYF
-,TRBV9,CASSVGYAGGADSPLHF
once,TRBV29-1,CSVEGQGRVTEAFF
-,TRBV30,CAWSPLTSGQYF
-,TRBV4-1,CASSQEGLNTGELFF
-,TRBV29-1,CSVGTLGRETQYF
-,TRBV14,CASSRLSGAGANVLTF
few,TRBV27,CASSRTGTGIYEQYF
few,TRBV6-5,CASSFSVTGKVYGYTF
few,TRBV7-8,CASSFVGGGKTDTQYF
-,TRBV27,CASSHSRQNEKLFF
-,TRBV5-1,CASSSRGTGGLVRYGYTF
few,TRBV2,CASSVTGNTEAFF
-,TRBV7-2,CASSLSFPRGGTDTQYF
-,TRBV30,CAWEGRGAGTEAFF
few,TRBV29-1,CSVGKGRVADTQYF
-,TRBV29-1,CSAENTEAFF
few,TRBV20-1,CSAMYGEAFF
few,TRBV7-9,CASSQIDRPTQYF
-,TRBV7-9,CAPGAPNTGELFF
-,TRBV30,CAWSGLRAPGAFF
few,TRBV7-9,CASGRENTEAFF
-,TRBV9,CASSANVGLTEAFF
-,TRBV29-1,CSAGTGNNYGYTF
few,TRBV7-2,CASSLVGTKGDTQYF
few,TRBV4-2,CASSQDQQNYEQYF
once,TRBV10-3,CAINGGGDTQYF
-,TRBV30,CAWRGRDRVIEQYF
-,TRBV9,CASSLTTGHYEQYF
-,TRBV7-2,CASSLTRTDGYTF
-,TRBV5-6,CASSLALGKQGAKNIQYF
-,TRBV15,CATSRDRVLSGNQPQHF
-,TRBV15,CATSRDPGIQPQHF
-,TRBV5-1,CASSLSTALTGELFF
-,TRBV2,CASSEHGQPHYGYTF
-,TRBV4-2,CASSQDFRGLQETQYF
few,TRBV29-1,CSVQTGFKYQETQYF
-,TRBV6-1,CASSRTSGGTGELFF
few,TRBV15,CATSREPGAQYEQYF
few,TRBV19,CASSRTGDTEAFF
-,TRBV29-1,CSVEDFAGVGGEQFF
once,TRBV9,CASSVGGYYNEQFF